The present TCR beta chain was sequenced within a study of blood T cell repertoires in COVID-19. Across the whole study: Acute and convalescent COVID-19 specimens originated in the United States, Italy and Spain. T cells, B-cell-depleted T cells, or PBMCs provided the cDNA or gDNA that served as material.

The CDR3 totals 13 residues. Trimming cost V 8 bases and J 2 bases; bases outside gene matches: 3. Looked up from germline, CDR1 is MNHNY and CDR2 is SVGAGI (reference sequence). Study processing details: Estimation of nucleated cell counts relied on the amplification of reference gene primers. Sequencing was performed with immunoSEQ multiplex PCR; in TCRdb, only in-frame clones are kept and a portion is missing. V, J and clone size are those of that table, while D and trimming were read from the DNA. Of some 300,000 clones in the sample, 86% were seen once. Enrolled during active infection, Seattle patients were then followed longitudinally.

This TCR derives from a woman in her seventies with COVID-19, enrolled during active disease. The V and J genes are TRBV6-6 and TRBJ1-3, with 7 bases fitting TRBD1. Sequencing was done on a sample of peripheral blood. CDR3 sequence: CASQTGAGNTIYF. In nucleotides, the CDR3 is TGTGCCAGCCAAACAGGGGCTGGAAACACCATATATTTT.